These 25 T cell receptor beta chains came from one sample sequenced in a study of T cells after yellow fever vaccination. TCRdb re-derived calls from the 5' RACE reads in MiXCR, one entry per CDR3 protein. Among some 260,000 distinct CDR3 sequences listed, about 5.2% were seen once. The sequences come from CD4+ T cells sorted from PBMCs, collected on the day of the yellow fever booster vaccination. These receptor sequences come from a young man who received the YFV17D yellow fever vaccine.

This clonotype was detected many times. The gene calls are TRBV7-2 and TRBJ2-1; 7 positions agree with TRBD1. Germline V lookup: CDR1 SGHTA, CDR2 FQGNSA. This CDR3 contains 15 residues. Unmatched junction bases numbered 7, after V lost 4 bases and J lost 4 bases. For the CDR3, the DNA is TGTGCCAGCAGCTCCCAGGGGGTCTCATACAATGAGCAGTTCTTC. It encodes CASSSQGVSYNEQFF.

This clonotype showed up many times. The V call is TRBV7-3, the J call TRBJ2-7; a possible D gene is TRBD1 (6 bases). Germline-derived CDR1 and CDR2 are SGHTA and FQGTGA. The germline V and J ends were trimmed by 2 bases and 2 bases, with 16 bases remaining between them. The CDR3 consists of 16 residues. The CDR3 nucleotides are TGTGCCAGCAGCTTAGCGGCAGGGGCCTCCACCTACGAGCAGTACTTC. It specifies CASSLAAGASTYEQYF.

This sequence joins TRBV7-3 and TRBJ1-1; 9 nucleotides line up with TRBD1. CDR1 and CDR2 from the germline V gene are SGHTA and FQGTGA. V shed 5 bases and J 0 bases; nucleotides not matched to a gene: 4. There are 15 residues in the CDR3. The CDR3 sequence is CASSMDRGLNTEAFF. CDR3 DNA: TGTGCCAGCAGCATGGACAGGGGATTGAACACTGAAGCTTTCTTT.

This chain connects TRBV19 to TRBJ1-2; D unclear. Germline assignment: CDR1 LNHDA and CDR2 SQIVND (reference sequence). The V gene lost 0 bases and the J gene lost 0 bases, with 8 bases spanning the gap. The CDR3 has 15 amino acids. This chain's CDR3 is CASSIDWTANYGYTF. The CDR3 DNA sequence: TGTGCCAGTAGTATAGATTGGACGGCTAACTATGGCTACACCTTC. Supplemented by reference TRBV19 and TRBJ1-2, the full variable domain reads DGGITQSPKYLFRKEGQNVTLSCEQNLNHDAMYWYRQDPGQGLRLIYYSQIVNDFQKGDIAEGYSVSREKKESFPLTVTSAQKNPTAFYLCASSIDWTANYGYTFGSGTRLTVV.

The chain links TRBV11-2 to TRBJ1-3, with D possibly TRBD1 on 6 matching bases. V was trimmed by 3 bases and J by 8 bases, leaving 8 bases between them. The CDR3 contains 12 residues. The V gene's germline CDR1 is SGHAT and CDR2 FQNNGV. Here the CDR3 reads CASSFSGDTIYF. The CDR3, as DNA: TGTGCCAGCAGCTTCTCAGGGGACACCATATATTTT.

J is TRBJ2-2 and V is TRBV28; 10 bases match TRBD2. Germline-derived CDR1 and CDR2 are MDHEN and SYDVKM. J gave up 4 bases and V 6 bases, and 5 bases lay outside the gene matches. This CDR3 has 15 amino acids. Here the CDR3 DNA reads TGTGCCAGCAGCAGCGGGGGGGAAGGCACCGGGGAGCTGTTTTTT. This codes for CASSSGGEGTGELFF.

This clonotype was seen repeatedly, ten times or more. The chain uses TRBV28 and TRBJ1-2; a weak D match, TRBD1 (6 bases). V lost 6 bases, J lost 3 bases, and 20 bases lay in between. Germline loops: CDR1 MDHEN, CDR2 SYDVKM. This CDR3 is built from 16 residues. Here the CDR3 DNA reads TGTGCCAGCAGACCGCTAGGGGGGAGGTTTGACTATGGCTACACCTTC. Its protein is CASRPLGGRFDYGYTF.

This clonotype was detected many times. The chain combines TRBV9 with TRBJ2-2; 8 bases line up with TRBD2. CDR1 and CDR2 from the germline V gene are SGDLS and YYNGEE. This CDR3 spans 17 amino acids. The ends lost 4 bases at V and 8 bases at J; junction bases unmatched: 16. The CDR3 nucleotides are TGTGCCAGCAGCCCGAGAAGCCCGGGACTAGGGGTTGGGGAGCTGTTTTTT. It is translated as CASSPRSPGLGVGELFF. The complete variable domain, with remaining parts taken from reference TRBV9 and TRBJ2-2, reads DSGVTQTPKHLITATGQRVTLRCSPRSGDLSVYWYQQSLDQGLQFLIQYYNGEERAKGNILERFSAQQFPDLHSELNLSSLELGDSALYFCASSPRSPGLGVGELFFGEGSRLTVL.

This clonotype was seen ten or more times. The V and J genes are TRBV11-2 and TRBJ2-3; D remains unclear. This CDR3 contains 16 residues. Trimming left V 4 bases short and J 2 bases short, with 16 bases between. Germline CDR1 SGHAT, CDR2 FQNNGV. The DNA of the CDR3 is TGTGCCAGCAGCTCATCCCGACTGGCCCCCACAGATACGCAGTATTTT. Its protein product is CASSSSRLAPTDTQYF.

This clonotype has a handful of counts. CDR3 sequence (DNA): TGCGCCAGCAGCGGGGACAGCCCACCTGAAGCTTTCTTT. Its translation: CASSGDSPPEAFF. The rearrangement joins TRBV5-1 to TRBJ1-1, with TRBD1 matching over 7 bases. Trimming cost V 4 bases and J 6 bases; bases outside gene matches: 6. The length of the CDR3 is 13 residues. Germline CDR1 and CDR2: SGHRS and YFSETQ.

This clonotype was counted between two and nine times. CDR3 protein: CSAQAGQSNQPQHF. In nucleotides, the CDR3 is TGCAGTGCCCAGGCGGGACAGAGCAATCAGCCCCAGCATTTT. The chain recombines TRBV20-1 with TRBJ1-5, with 7 positions matching TRBD1. Germline V gene sequence: CDR1 DFQATT, CDR2 SNEGSKA (reference sequence). The CDR3 has 14 residues. V lost 6 bases to trimming and J lost 1 base; unmatched junction nucleotides: 6.

This clonotype appeared many times. The chain recombines TRBV20-1 with TRBJ1-1; D gene unclear. Germline loops: CDR1 DFQATT, CDR2 SNEGSKA (reference sequence). This CDR3 region has 16 residues. V was clipped by 4 bases and J by 7 bases, with 25 bases between them. The CDR3 coding sequence is TGCAGTGCTACGATTCTGGGAAGCCAACCTGGCCTTGAAGCTTTCTTT. Protein: CSATILGSQPGLEAFF.

The chain employs TRBV5-1 and TRBJ1-1; no clear D gene. V lost 5 bases to trimming and J lost 6 bases, with 20 bases between them. The germline V gene encodes CDR1 SGHRS and CDR2 YFSETQ. The CDR3 covers 15 residues. The CDR3, as DNA: TGCGCCAGCAGAGGTGGGCTACCTCAGGCCGCTGAAGCTTTCTTT. It codes for CASRGGLPQAAEAFF.

The sample holds a few counts of this clonotype. This chain connects TRBV28 to TRBJ2-7; 11 bases line up with TRBD1. Germline CDR1 reads MDHEN; CDR2 reads SYDVKM. The CDR3 spans 17 residues. V was clipped by 7 bases and J by 7 bases; unmatched bases: 18. As DNA, the CDR3 is TGTGCCAGCACTCCGGGGGGAAACACCGGGACAGGGGGAGAGCAGTACGTC. Its protein product is CASTPGGNTGTGGEQYV.

This clonotype was recorded a few times. The rearrangement links TRBV14 to TRBJ2-2; D not resolved. There are 15 residues in the CDR3. The V end lost 8 bases, the J end lost 0 bases, and 13 bases lay between the germline ends. The V gene's germline CDR1 is SGHDN and CDR2 FVKESK. The CDR3 region is CASAFSATNTGELFF. The CDR3 DNA reads as TGTGCCAGCGCCTTCAGCGCTACGAACACCGGGGAGCTGTTTTTT.

The chain couples TRBV3-1 to TRBJ2-7; D might be TRBD2 (7 bases). The CDR3 spans 16 residues. Deletions cut 4 bases from V and 5 bases from J, with 21 bases between. Germline V CDR1 and CDR2: LGHDT, YNNKEL (reference sequence). The CDR3 protein is CASSPSHTGRGDEQYF. DNA of the CDR3: TGTGCCAGCAGCCCAAGCCACACAGGGAGGGGAGACGAGCAGTACTTC.

At least ten counts were recorded for this clonotype. In DNA form, the CDR3 reads TGCAGTGCTAGGCAGGGACAATACGAGCAGTACTTC. Encoded protein: CSARQGQYEQYF. J is TRBJ2-7 and V is TRBV20-1; tentative D call: TRBD1 (6 bases). The germline CDR1 and CDR2 sequences are DFQATT and SNEGSKA (reference sequence). The CDR3 length is 12 residues. The V and J ends lost 3 bases and 4 bases respectively, with 10 bases between them.

This chain links TRBV5-1 with TRBJ2-1; TRBD2 agrees at 7 bases. The CDR3 has 14 residues. Trimming removed 5 bases from V and 4 bases from J; junction bases left unmatched: 6. Germline V gives CDR1 SGHRS, CDR2 YFSETQ. CDR3 in DNA: TGCGCCAGCAGAATAAGCGGGACTTACAATGAGCAGTTCTTC. Amino acids: CASRISGTYNEQFF.

In this sample, this clonotype turned up many times. This chain links TRBV6-5 with TRBJ2-7; unclear D gene. Germline-derived CDR1 and CDR2 are MNHEY and SVGAGI. V was pared by 8 bases and J by 3 bases, with 14 bases between. The CDR3 loop spans 13 amino acids. The CDR3 spells CASARALGYEQYV. Written as DNA, the CDR3 is TGTGCCAGCGCTCGAGCCCTCGGCTACGAGCAGTACGTC.

This clonotype came up many times. This chain connects TRBV4-3 to TRBJ2-1; D gene unclear. Germline values: CDR1 LGHNA, CDR2 YSLEER. Deletions cut 0 bases from V and 3 bases from J, with 9 bases between. This CDR3 spans 15 amino acids. CDR3 in amino acids: CASSQERLLYNEQFF. The CDR3 region has the DNA TGCGCCAGCAGCCAAGAGCGCCTTCTCTACAATGAGCAGTTCTTC.

This clonotype was recorded many times. This chain connects TRBV12-3 or TRBV12-4 to TRBJ1-2; D remains unclear. This CDR3 spans 13 amino acids. V lost 6 bases to trimming and J lost 7 bases, with 15 bases between them. CDR3 nucleotides: TGTGCCAGCAGCCCGGACGGAACAATTGGCTACACCTTC. Its translation is CASSPDGTIGYTF.

V and J are TRBV7-8 and TRBJ1-2, with D possibly matching TRBD1 (5 bases). V dropped 5 bases and J dropped 3 bases, with 7 bases sitting between them. CDR3 length: 12 amino acids. Germline V CDR1 and CDR2: SGHVS, FQNEAQ. As DNA, the CDR3 is TGTGCCAGCAGCGGGACCTACTATGGCTACACCTTC. Translation gives CASSGTYYGYTF.

This clonotype came up many times. The chain recombines TRBV7-2 with TRBJ2-7; TRBD2 matches at 14 bases. Germline CDR1 is SGHTA and CDR2 is FQGNSA. Trimming cost V 3 bases and J 2 bases; bases outside gene matches: 9. The CDR3 covers 18 residues. CDR3 DNA sequence: TGTGCCAGCAGCTTCGGACTAGCGGGGGGCTCCCTTGCCTACGAGCAGTACTTC. The encoded protein is CASSFGLAGGSLAYEQYF.

CDR3 sequence (DNA): TGCGCCAGCAGCCCCCCTATTGACAGGGTTGGTGGCTACACCTTC. It yields the protein CASSPPIDRVGGYTF. The chain links TRBV5-1 to TRBJ1-2, with TRBD1 matching 7 bases. CDR3 length: 15 residues. V lost 4 bases to trimming and J lost 7 bases; unmatched junction nucleotides: 13. Germline CDR1 and CDR2: SGHRS and YFSETQ.

CDR3 in DNA: TGTGCCAGCAGCTTAGTCGCACAGGCTACGAACACCGGGGAGCTGTTTTTT. This sequence encodes CASSLVAQATNTGELFF. The chain couples TRBV7-9 to TRBJ2-2; a possible D gene is TRBD1 (5 bases). Germline V gives CDR1 SEHNR, CDR2 FQNEAQ (reference sequence). The CDR3 is 17 residues long. V was trimmed by 1 base and J by 0 bases, leaving 12 bases between them.